This T cell receptor (beta chain) was found in a study of blood T cell repertoires in COVID-19. About the study: Sites across the United States, Italy and Spain contributed samples from acute and convalescent COVID-19.

The Seattle patients joined while their infection was active and were tracked longitudinally afterward. The V gene's germline CDR1 is MNHEY and CDR2 SMNVEV (reference sequence). This CDR3 has 21 residues. Trimming took 0 bases from V and 4 from J; bases not matched to a gene: 21. Sequencing was performed with immunoSEQ multiplex PCR; in TCRdb, only in-frame clones are kept and a portion is missing. Of under 450,000 clones in the sample, approximately 88% were seen once. This clone was recorded only once. Sequenced: peripheral blood. The rearrangement uses TRBV27 and TRBJ1-2; TRBD1 aligns across 9 bases. This clonotype was obtained from a woman in her forties or fifties with COVID-19, enrolled during active disease. DNA for the CDR3: TGTGCCAGCAGTTTATCGATCTGGGGTCGGACAGGGGCTTCCAGGGGCTATGGCTACACCTTC. Its protein is CASSLSIWGRTGASRGYGYTF.